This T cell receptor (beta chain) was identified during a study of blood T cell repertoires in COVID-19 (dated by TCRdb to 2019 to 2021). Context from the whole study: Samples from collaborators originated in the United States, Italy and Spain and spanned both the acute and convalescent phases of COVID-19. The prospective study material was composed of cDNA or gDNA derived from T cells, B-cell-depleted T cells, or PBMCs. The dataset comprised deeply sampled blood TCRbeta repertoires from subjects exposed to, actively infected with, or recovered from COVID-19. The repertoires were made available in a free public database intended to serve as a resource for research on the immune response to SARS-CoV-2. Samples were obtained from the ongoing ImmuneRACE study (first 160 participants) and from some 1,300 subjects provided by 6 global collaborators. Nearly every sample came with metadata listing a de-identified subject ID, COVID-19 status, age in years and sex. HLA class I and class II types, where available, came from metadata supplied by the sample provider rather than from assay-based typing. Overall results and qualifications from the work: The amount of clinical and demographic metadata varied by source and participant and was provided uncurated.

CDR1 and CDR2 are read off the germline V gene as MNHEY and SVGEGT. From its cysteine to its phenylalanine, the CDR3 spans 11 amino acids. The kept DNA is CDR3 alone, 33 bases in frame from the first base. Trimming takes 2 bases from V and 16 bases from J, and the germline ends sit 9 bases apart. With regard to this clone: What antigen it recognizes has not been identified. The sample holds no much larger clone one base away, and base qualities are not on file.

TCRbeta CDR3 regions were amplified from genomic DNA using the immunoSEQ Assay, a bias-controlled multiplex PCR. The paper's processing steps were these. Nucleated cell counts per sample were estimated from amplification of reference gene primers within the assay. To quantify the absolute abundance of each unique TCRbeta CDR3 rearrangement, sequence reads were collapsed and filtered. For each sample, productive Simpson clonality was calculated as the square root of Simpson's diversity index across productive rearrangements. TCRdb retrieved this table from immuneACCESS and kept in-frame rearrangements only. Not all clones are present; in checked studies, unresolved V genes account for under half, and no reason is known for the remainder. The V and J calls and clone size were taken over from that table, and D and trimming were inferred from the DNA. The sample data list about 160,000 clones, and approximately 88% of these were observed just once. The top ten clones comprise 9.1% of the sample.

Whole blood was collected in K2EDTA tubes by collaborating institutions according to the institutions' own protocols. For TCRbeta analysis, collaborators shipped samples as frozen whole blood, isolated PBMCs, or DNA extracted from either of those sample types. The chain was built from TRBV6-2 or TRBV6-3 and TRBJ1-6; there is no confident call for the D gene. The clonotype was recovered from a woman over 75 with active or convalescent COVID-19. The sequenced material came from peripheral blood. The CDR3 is CASSYVQTLHF. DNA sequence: TGTGCCAGCAGTTACGTACAAACACTCCACTTT.